These T cell receptor beta chains were read from a single sample in a study of T cells in Graves' hyperthyroidism and ophthalmopathy. TCRdb independently ran MiXCR on the multiplex PCR reads; one entry per CDR3 protein. The sample has 700,000 to 850,000 distinct CDR3 sequences, 30% to 40% seen once. Sequencing was done on a sample of blood. Receptors were obtained from a woman aged 35 to 49 with Graves' hyperthyroidism. Both conserved end residues are part of each CDR3. The D gene is left open where the match is weak. Some rows mark clone size as missing; the rest say once, few, many or name a class of expanded clone.

V: TRBV5-6; size: many; D: TRBD1; J: TRBJ1-2; CDR3: CASSQGAEVHGYTF; DNA: TGTGCCAGCAGCCAGGGGGCGGAGGTCCATGGCTACACCTTC
V: TRBV10-3; size: NA; D: NA; J: TRBJ2-3; CDR3: CAISDRLGTDTQYF; DNA: TGTGCCATCAGTGATCGGCTAGGGACAGATACGCAGTATTTT
V: TRBV7-2; size: NA; D: NA; J: TRBJ2-3; CDR3: CASTFSWGSDTQYF; DNA: TGTGCCAGCACCTTTAGCTGGGGATCAGATACGCAGTATTTT
V: TRBV7-9; size: NA; D: NA; J: TRBJ2-5; CDR3: CASSPRLWRQETQYF; DNA: TGTGCCAGCAGCCCTAGGCTGTGGCGCCAAGAGACCCAGTACTTC
V: TRBV20-1; size: many; D: TRBD2; J: TRBJ2-7; CDR3: CSASRGMGSGEQYF; DNA: TGCAGTGCTAGCCGGGGTATGGGTAGCGGGGAGCAGTACTTC
V: TRBV2; size: NA; D: TRBD1; J: TRBJ2-5; CDR3: CASTRQGWEPQYF; DNA: TGTGCCAGCACAAGACAGGGGTGGGAGCCCCAGTACTTC
V: TRBV29-1; size: many; D: NA; J: TRBJ1-1; CDR3: CSVDTQVYTEAFF; DNA: TGCAGCGTTGATACACAGGTCTACACTGAAGCTTTCTTT
V: TRBV24-1; size: NA; D: TRBD1; J: TRBJ1-1; CDR3: CASSQGNRGNTEAFF; DNA: TGTGCCAGCAGCCAAGGAAACAGGGGAAACACTGAAGCTTTCTTT
V: TRBV7-2; size: few; D: NA; J: TRBJ2-7; CDR3: CASSLGATQGSYEQYF; DNA: TGTGCCAGCAGCTTAGGGGCAACCCAAGGCTCCTACGAGCAGTACTTC
V: TRBV19; size: NA; D: NA; J: TRBJ1-1; CDR3: CTSSIDGADGDRRTEAFF; DNA: TGTACCAGTAGTATAGATGGGGCTGACGGCGACCGTCGCACTGAAGCTTTCTTT
V: TRBV12-3/TRBV12-4; size: NA; D: NA; J: TRBJ2-7; CDR3: CASSLFGVDYEQYF; DNA: TGTGCCAGCAGCCTATTTGGGGTAGACTACGAGCAGTACTTC
V: TRBV2; size: many; D: NA; J: TRBJ1-6; CDR3: CASSEFVGSSPLHF; DNA: TGTGCCAGCAGTGAATTCGTAGGTTCTTCACCCCTCCACTTT
V: TRBV5-1; size: few; D: NA; J: TRBJ1-6; CDR3: CASSPDGKNSPLHF; DNA: TGCGCCAGCAGCCCGGACGGCAAGAATTCACCCCTCCACTTT
V: TRBV29-1; size: many; D: NA; J: TRBJ1-1; CDR3: CSVEGGSVYTEAFF; DNA: TGCAGCGTTGAGGGGGGGAGCGTGTACACTGAAGCTTTCTTT
V: TRBV10-3; size: many; D: TRBD1; J: TRBJ2-5; CDR3: CATVGTGEVQETQYF; DNA: TGTGCCACCGTGGGGACAGGGGAGGTCCAAGAGACCCAGTACTTC
V: TRBV28; size: many; D: TRBD2; J: TRBJ2-5; CDR3: CASSPSMGGKKTQYF; DNA: TGTGCCAGCAGTCCCTCTATGGGGGGGAAAAAGACCCAGTACTTC
V: TRBV7-2; size: many; D: NA; J: TRBJ2-2; CDR3: CASRARAWAETGELFF; DNA: TGTGCCAGCAGAGCTCGGGCGTGGGCGGAGACCGGGGAGCTGTTTTTT
V: TRBV9; size: many; D: TRBD1; J: TRBJ1-6; CDR3: CASSASGQGGSPLHF; DNA: TGTGCCAGCAGCGCGTCTGGACAGGGGGGTTCACCCCTCCACTTT
V: TRBV5-6; size: NA; D: NA; J: TRBJ1-4; CDR3: CASSQDYRRGEDEKLFF; DNA: TGTGCCAGCAGCCAAGATTATCGCCGAGGTGAAGATGAAAAACTGTTTTTT
V: TRBV12-3/TRBV12-4; size: NA; D: TRBD1; J: TRBJ2-5; CDR3: CASSLKRDRKYF; DNA: TGTGCCAGCAGTTTAAAACGGGACAGAAAGTACTTC